This paragraph reports one T cell receptor beta chain. This sample stems from a study of cytomegalovirus exposure and HLA in healthy donors. About the study: Among the approximately 400 genotyped donors, approximately 81% were placed in the Caucasian-associated ancestry cluster.

PCR used 60 Vbeta primers and 13 Jbeta primers. The data were produced by immunoSEQ multiplex PCR, yet TCRdb's version contains in-frame clones alone and is incomplete. Of about 160,000 clones listed, just under 80% were seen once; the top ten hold under 1.5%. Germline CDR1 SGHNT, CDR2 YYREEE (reference sequence). Unmatched junction bases numbered 7, after V lost 2 bases and J lost 4 bases. The CDR3 spans 15 residues. The TCR comes from a man aged 30 to 39 in good health and CMV-seronegative. The sample taken for sequencing was PBMCs. J is TRBJ2-7 and V is TRBV5-4; 9 bases match TRBD1. The CDR3 loop is CASSLGDRESYEQYF. DNA of the CDR3: TGTGCCAGCAGCTTAGGGGACAGGGAATCATACGAGCAGTACTTC. Drawing the rest from reference TRBV5-4 and TRBJ2-7, the complete variable domain is ETGVTQSPTHLIKTRGQQVTLRCSSQSGHNTVSWYQQALGQGPQFIFQYYREEENGRGNFPPRFSGLQFPNYSSELNVNALELDDSALYLCASSLGDRESYEQYFGPGTRLTVT.